The text below deals with one T cell receptor (beta chain). Its antigen is undetermined. Method: immunoSEQ multiplex PCR; TCRdb's copy keeps in-frame clones and lacks some. The sample includes roughly 61,000 clones, 70% to 90% seen only once; the top ten take less than 0.6%. The source of the sample is a study of OX40 agonist ivuxolimab in advanced cancers. General study findings and limits: Individuals who were partial responders at 0.1-3.0 mg/kg had clonal expansion that ranked among the lowest. Mean expanded clone counts were higher in CD8+ than CD4+ T cells.

The CDR3 length is 14 residues. The germline V gene has CDR1 SGHNT and CDR2 YYREEE (reference sequence). This receptor was obtained from an adult with an advanced solid tumor such as melanoma, head and neck, liver or kidney cancer. The material was CD4+ or CD8+ T cells sorted from blood, obtained in a trial of the OX40 agonist ivuxolimab. The rearrangement uses TRBV5-4 and TRBJ2-7; weak D call: TRBD1 (6 bases). The CDR3 DNA follows: TGTGCTACCCGGACAGTTCGAGGGGGCTACGAGCAGTACTTC. Amino acid sequence: CATRTVRGGYEQYF.